This record looks at one TCR beta chain sequence and its context. The data are from a study of CD8+CD57+ T cells in acquired aplastic anemia. Study-wide background: Each DNA sample taken from sorted CD4+ and CD8+ cells came to 2.5 to 4 ug on average.

An expansion of CD8+CD57+ cells by flow cytometry had been shown in patients chosen for sequencing. Severe acquired aplastic anemia affected all patients. Receipt of therapy had not occurred in any patient by the time of blood sampling. Genomic DNA served as template for TCR beta VDJ and CDR3 profiling. TCRdb re-analysed the reads in MiXCR, keeping a single row per CDR3 protein. This sample yields 200,000 to 300,000 distinct CDR3 sequences, of which roughly 82% are seen a single time; approximately 42% belongs to the top ten. V was clipped by 2 bases and J by 13 bases, with 24 bases between them. The V gene's germline CDR1 is SGHTA and CDR2 FQGNSA. The length of the CDR3 is 16 residues.

V is TRBV7-2 and J is TRBJ2-1, with unresolved D. Material: sorted CD4+, CD8+, or CD8+CD57+ T cells (not recorded which) from PBMCs. This TCR was sampled from a human donor with aplastic anemia. The CDR3 nucleotides are TGTGCCAGCAGCTTACCGAGAAGTCCCGATACGCAGTATCAGTTCTTC. Amino acid sequence: CASSLPRSPDTQYQFF.